Presented here are 30 T cell receptor beta chains from one specimen sequenced in a study of cytomegalovirus exposure and HLA in healthy donors. It was with 60 Vbeta and 13 Jbeta primers that the PCR ran. Data came from immunoSEQ multiplex PCR; TCRdb stores just in-frame clones and leaves some out. The profile shows about 59,000 clones, just under 75% of them singletons. Sequencing was performed on PBMCs. These receptors originate from a man aged 25 to 40 in good health and CMV-seropositive.

Here the CDR3 DNA reads TGTGCCAGTAGTACAGGGTATACGCAGTATTTT. This sequence encodes CASSTGYTQYF. The rearrangement uses TRBV19 and TRBJ2-3, with a weak D call TRBD1 (5 bases). This CDR3 contains 11 residues. Trimming shortened V by 4 bases and J by 7 bases, and 6 bases separated the two germline ends. The V gene's germline CDR1 is LNHDA and CDR2 SQIVND (reference sequence).

CDR3 DNA sequence: TGCAGCGCCTCGCGCCAGGCGAACACTGAAGCTTTCTTT. This gives the protein CSASRQANTEAFF. The chain carries TRBV29-1 and TRBJ1-1; no reliable D call. The CDR3 contains 13 residues. With 7 bases removed from V and 1 base from J, the gap between germline ends came to 13 bases. Germline lookup yields CDR1 SQVTM and CDR2 ANQGSEA.

About this clone itself: The junction does not match germline at one end; this may be a read error. This CDR3 is also generated by other DNA sequences in the sample. This chain connects TRBV27 to TRBJ2-7; D gene ambiguous. The CDR3 runs to 12 residues. Looked up from germline, CDR1 is MNHEY and CDR2 is SMNVEV (reference sequence). This CDR3 reads CASSRSSYEQYF. The CDR3 DNA follows: TGCGCCAGCAGCCGCAGCTCCTACGAGCAGTACTTC.

CDR3 region: CASSSPTRGHNSPLHF. DNA for the CDR3: TGTGCCAGCAGCTCCCCCACGAGGGGACACAATTCACCCCTCCACTTT. The chain is built from TRBV5-4 and TRBJ1-6; D might be TRBD1 (6 bases). Trimming stripped 3 bases from V and 7 bases from J, with 17 bases between. Germline V gives CDR1 SGHNT, CDR2 YYREEE (reference sequence). This CDR3 comprises 16 residues.

The V call is TRBV6-5, the J call TRBJ2-5; TRBD1 is a possible D gene (5 bases). The CDR3 length is 14 residues. Trimming removed 0 bases at V and 4 bases at J, with 9 bases between. Germline V gene data show CDR1 as MNHEY and CDR2 as SVGAGI. CDR3 residues: CASSYSVQGETQYF. The CDR3 DNA is TGTGCCAGCAGTTACTCGGTGCAGGGAGAGACCCAGTACTTC.

The V and J genes are TRBV7-9 and TRBJ1-1; no reliable D call. Germline V gene data show CDR1 as SEHNR and CDR2 as FQNEAQ (reference sequence). V lost 0 bases to trimming and J lost 6 bases, with 11 bases between them. This CDR3 is built from 14 residues. Written as DNA, the CDR3 is TGTGCCAGCAGCTTAGCGATGACTAGCGCTGAAGCTTTCTTT. This encodes CASSLAMTSAEAFF.

This clone has only a few counts. The chain uses TRBV28 and TRBJ1-2, with D unclear. The V gene's germline CDR1 is MDHEN and CDR2 SYDVKM. Trimming removed 2 bases from V and 5 bases from J, with 9 bases in between. This CDR3 contains 13 residues. CDR3 region: CASSLAPGYGYTF. CDR3 DNA sequence: TGTGCCAGCAGTTTAGCTCCGGGGTATGGCTACACCTTC.

This clone was picked up one time. Germline and junction disagree at one end, which may indicate a read error. This chain uses TRBV7-8 with TRBJ1-6, with unresolved D. The CDR3 length is 13 residues. Germline-derived CDR1 and CDR2 are SGHVS and FQNEAQ. CDR3 sequence: CAGSRIANSPLHF. CDR3 in DNA: TGTGCCGGCAGCCGCATAGCTAATTCACCCCTCCACTTT.

This chain connects TRBV7-6 to TRBJ1-1; 9 bases map to TRBD1. The V segment lost 4 bases and the J segment 11 bases; nucleotides outside the gene matches: 14. Looked up from germline, CDR1 is SGHVS and CDR2 is FNYEAQ. The CDR3 contains 15 residues. The CDR3 DNA follows: TGTGCCAGCAGCTCACAAGCCGGGACAGGGTTGTTGGCTTTCTTT. Translated, it gives CASSSQAGTGLLAFF. The full variable domain, its missing parts supplied by reference TRBV7-6 and TRBJ1-1, is GAGVSQSPRYKVTKRGQDVALRCDPISGHVSLYWYRQALGQGPEFLTYFNYEAQQDKSGLPNDRFSAERPEGSISTLTIQRTEQRDSAMYRCASSSQAGTGLLAFFGQGTRLTVV.

The chain recombines TRBV11-2 with TRBJ1-4; 9 bases align to TRBD1. The CDR3 totals 15 residues. CDR1 SGHAT and CDR2 FQNNGV come from the germline V gene. Trimming at V came to 3 bases and at J to 7 bases, leaving 6 bases not matched to a gene. This CDR3 reads CASSFGQGRSEKLFF. Here the CDR3 DNA reads TGTGCCAGCAGCTTTGGACAGGGGAGGAGTGAAAAACTGTTTTTT.

This chain connects TRBV5-1 to TRBJ2-4; the match to TRBD1 covers 7 bases. The V gene's germline CDR1 is SGHRS and CDR2 YFSETQ. CDR3 length: 15 amino acids. J was trimmed by 3 bases and V by 2 bases; bases with no gene match: 5. This chain's CDR3 is CASSLQGFGKNIQYF. CDR3 in DNA: TGCGCCAGCAGCTTACAGGGGTTCGGCAAAAACATTCAGTACTTC.

In this sample, this clone turned up a few times. The chain joins TRBV6-1 to TRBJ1-1; D not resolved. The CDR3 loop spans 13 amino acids. Trimming cost V 7 bases and J 4 bases, with 13 bases left between them. Germline values: CDR1 MNHNS, CDR2 SASEGT. CDR3 region: CASNGRLFTEAFF. DNA for the CDR3: TGTGCCAGCAACGGCAGGCTGTTCACTGAAGCTTTCTTT.

The CDR3 coding sequence is TGTGCCAGCAGCCAGCCAGGACAGGGAACTGAAAAACTGTTTTTT. Translation: CASSQPGQGTEKLFF. The rearrangement joins TRBV4-2 to TRBJ1-4, with TRBD1 matching 8 bases. The V segment lost 3 bases and the J segment 7 bases; nucleotides outside the gene matches: 7. CDR1 and CDR2 from the germline V gene are LGHNA and YNFKEQ. The CDR3 totals 15 residues.

The chain is built from TRBV2 and TRBJ1-6; 9 bases fit TRBD1. V lost 1 base and J lost 7; bases outside the gene matches: 8. Looked up from germline, CDR1 is SNHLY and CDR2 is FYNNEI. The CDR3 is 17 amino acids. CDR3 residues: CASSEGPRTGGNSPLHF. The CDR3 nucleotides read TGTGCCAGCAGTGAAGGCCCCCGAACAGGGGGCAATTCACCCCTCCACTTT.

V gene TRBV9 combines with J gene TRBJ2-1; D might be TRBD2 (5 bases). Germline V CDR1 and CDR2: SGDLS, YYNGEE. V was trimmed by 4 bases and J by 0 bases, leaving 8 bases between them. The CDR3 extends over 14 amino acids. The CDR3 bases are TGTGCCAGCAGCACCCGGGGCTCCTACAATGAGCAGTTCTTC. Its protein product is CASSTRGSYNEQFF.

The chain has TRBV4-2 and TRBJ2-2; possible D gene TRBD1, 6 bases. CDR3 length: 15 residues. Trimming pared 4 bases from V and 0 bases from J, leaving 9 bases between. Germline V gene lookup returns CDR1 LGHNA and CDR2 YNFKEQ. CDR3 in amino acids: CASSPWTANTGELFF. The CDR3 nucleotides read TGTGCCAGCAGCCCGTGGACAGCGAACACCGGGGAGCTGTTTTTT.

The chain has TRBV5-1 and TRBJ1-2, with TRBD1 identical over 10 bases. In germline, CDR1 is SGHRS, CDR2 YFSETQ. J lost 2 bases, V lost 4 bases, and 8 bases had no gene match. The CDR3 consists of 16 residues. The CDR3 DNA sequence: TGCGCCAGCAGCATCACACCGGGACAGGGGAACTATGGCTACACCTTC. This encodes CASSITPGQGNYGYTF. The entire variable domain, with the rest obtained from reference TRBV5-1 and TRBJ1-2, is as follows: KAGVTQTPRYLIKTRGQQVTLSCSPISGHRSVSWYQQTPGQGLQFLFEYFSETQRNKGNFPGRFSGRQFSNSRSEMNVSTLELGDSALYLCASSITPGQGNYGYTFGSGTRLTVV.

J is TRBJ2-1 and V is TRBV19; 7 positions match TRBD1. CDR1 and CDR2 from the germline V gene are LNHDA and SQIVND (reference sequence). The CDR3 has 15 residues. The junction had 10 bases not matched to a gene; V was cut back by 7 bases and J by 4 bases. The CDR3 DNA follows: TGTGCCAGTACGAGGACGACAGGGCAATACAATGAGCAGTTCTTC. Translating gives CASTRTTGQYNEQFF.

The CDR3 sequence is CSVRGEARRTGELFF. CDR3 nucleotide sequence: TGCAGCGTTCGCGGAGAGGCACGCAGGACTGGGGAGCTGTTTTTT. V usage is TRBV29-1 and J usage is TRBJ2-2; D may be TRBD2 (5 bases). The CDR3 has 15 amino acids. The germline V and J ends were trimmed by 5 bases and 8 bases, with 21 bases remaining between them. Germline-derived CDR1 and CDR2 are SQVTM and ANQGSEA.

This clone was counted once. The same CDR3 is also encoded by other DNA sequences in this sample. This sequence joins TRBV28 and TRBJ1-4, with D hard to call. Trimming took off 2 bases at V and 4 bases at J, with 5 bases between the two ends. The CDR3 covers 13 residues. Germline CDR1 is MDHEN and CDR2 is SYDVKM. CDR3 sequence: CASSLSGNEKLFF. The CDR3 bases are TGTGCCAGCAGTTTAAGCGGTAATGAAAAACTGTTTTTT.

The gene calls are TRBV10-3 and TRBJ1-1, with D hard to call. The V end lost 0 bases, the J end lost 5 bases, and 13 bases lay between the germline ends. CDR1 is ENHRY and CDR2 is SYGVKD in the germline V gene. CDR3 length: 15 amino acids. The CDR3 spells CAISESTTAGTEAFF. The CDR3 region has the DNA TGTGCCATCAGTGAGTCAACCACGGCGGGGACTGAAGCTTTCTTT.

The genes are TRBV7-8 and TRBJ1-6; TRBD1 might be the D (6 bases). The CDR3 sequence is 16 residues long. Germline values: CDR1 SGHVS, CDR2 FQNEAQ. V lost 7 bases and J 7 bases, leaving 20 bases between the germline ends. CDR3 sequence: CASTLSLYQGNSPLHF. Written as DNA, the CDR3 is TGTGCCAGCACCTTGAGTTTGTACCAGGGGAATTCACCCCTCCACTTT.

The chain joins TRBV5-5 to TRBJ1-1, with 8 bases matching TRBD1. The germline CDR1 and CDR2 sequences are SGHKS and YYEKEE (reference sequence). Unmatched junction bases numbered 3, after V lost 4 bases and J lost 1 base. The CDR3 extends over 14 amino acids. CDR3 bases: TGTGCCAGCAGCCCTGGGACAGGGAACACTGAAGCTTTCTTT. Translating gives CASSPGTGNTEAFF.

The chain is built from TRBV30 and TRBJ2-1; TRBD2 matches at 8 bases. The trim removed 1 base at V and 4 bases at J, leaving 9 bases unmatched. The germline V gene encodes CDR1 GTSNPN and CDR2 SVGIG (reference sequence). CDR3 length: 16 residues. The CDR3: CAWSGGGSTRYNEQFF. The DNA for the CDR3 is TGTGCCTGGAGTGGCGGGGGGTCCACCAGATACAATGAGCAGTTCTTC. The full variable domain, its missing parts supplied by reference TRBV30 and TRBJ2-1, is SQTIHQWPATLVQPVGSPLSLECTVEGTSNPNLYWYRQAAGRGLQLLFYSVGIGQISSEVPQNLSASRPQDRQFILSSKKLLLSDSGFYLCAWSGGGSTRYNEQFFGPGTRLTVL.

The rearrangement links TRBV21-1 to TRBJ2-5; TRBD1 reflects the table's D call only, with no check against the DNA. TRBV21-1 represents a pseudogene. This CDR3 contains 14 residues. In DNA form, the CDR3 reads TGTGCCAGCAGCATACTAGGGGGTGGAGAGACCCAGTACTTC. Residues: CASSILGGGETQYF.

This chain uses TRBV7-9 with TRBJ1-2; TRBD1 agrees at 8 bases. J gave up 4 bases and V 6 bases, and 7 bases lay outside the gene matches. The length of the CDR3 is 14 residues. Germline CDR1 SEHNR, CDR2 FQNEAQ (reference sequence). CDR3 sequence: CASSLDRALYGYTF. CDR3 in DNA: TGTGCCAGCAGTTTGGACAGGGCCCTCTATGGCTACACCTTC.

CDR3 sequence reads: CAISEGGGSTDTQYF. CDR3 DNA: TGTGCCATCAGTGAAGGTGGAGGGTCCACAGATACGCAGTATTTT. The chain has TRBV10-3 and TRBJ2-3, with a tentative D call TRBD2 (6 bases). In germline, CDR1 is ENHRY, CDR2 SYGVKD. The CDR3 loop spans 15 amino acids. V was clipped by 3 bases and J by 2 bases, with 12 bases between them.

The rearrangement joins TRBV7-2 to TRBJ1-5, with 8 bases that match TRBD1. In germline, CDR1 is SGHTA, CDR2 FQGNSA. The CDR3 consists of 15 residues. Germline trimming cut 5 bases from V and 0 bases from J; bases unmatched to any gene: 3. The CDR3: CASSLTGDSNQPQHF. DNA of the CDR3: TGTGCCAGCAGCCTGACAGGGGATAGCAATCAGCCCCAGCATTTT. The variable domain in full, completed from reference TRBV7-2 and TRBJ1-5, reads GAGVSQSPSNKVTEKGKDVELRCDPISGHTALYWYRQSLGQGLEFLIYFQGNSAPDKSGLPSDRFSAERTGGSVSTLTIQRTQQEDSAVYLCASSLTGDSNQPQHFGDGTRLSIL.

V and J are TRBV28 and TRBJ1-2, with 11 bases that match TRBD1. J lost 4 bases, V lost 7 bases, and 5 bases had no gene match. CDR1 is MDHEN and CDR2 is SYDVKM in the germline V gene. This CDR3 comprises 14 residues. In DNA form, the CDR3 reads TGTGCCAGCACCGGACAGGGGGCCGTCTATGGCTACACCTTC. It encodes CASTGQGAVYGYTF.

CDR3 protein: CASRRGTPYNEQFF. In DNA, the CDR3 is TGTGCCAGCAGGAGAGGCACACCCTACAATGAGCAGTTCTTC. The chain recombines TRBV6-5 with TRBJ2-1; D gene unclear. The CDR3 consists of 14 residues. CDR1 and CDR2 (germline): MNHEY, SVGAGI. With 6 bases removed from V and 2 bases from J, the gap between germline ends came to 11 bases.